This T cell receptor (beta chain) was profiled in a study of T cell repertoires in cytomegalovirus infection. As for the study in general: Indications came from public TCR beta signatures; they pointed to CMV infection and to a matching HLA type.

TCRdb reanalysed the reads using MiXCR and keeps one entry per CDR3 protein. Of roughly 300,000 distinct CDR3 sequences in the sample, 25% are singletons; the top ten hold over 11%. Only a few counts were recorded for this clonotype. Trimming removed 1 base from V and 8 bases from J, with 14 bases in between. The CDR3 is 14 residues long. Germline CDR1 reads SGHDT; CDR2 reads YYEEEE. This sequence originates from a human donor in good health (CMV status not recorded). Some clones in this sample may be carry-over from other donors' samples. Material for sequencing was PBMCs. The chain has TRBV5-6 and TRBJ2-3; no clear D gene. The CDR3 loop is CASSLYQTQGTQYF. As DNA, the CDR3 is TGTGCCAGCAGCTTGTATCAGACCCAAGGTACGCAGTATTTT.